These 16 T cell receptor beta chains came from one sample sequenced in a study of blood T cell repertoires in COVID-19 (dated by TCRdb to about 2020). Libraries were constructed by the immunoSEQ multiplex PCR assay. The table was pulled from immuneACCESS by TCRdb, which kept in-frame rearrangements only. Such tables lose some clones; where checked, under half of the loss comes from unresolved V genes, and the rest has no known cause. A total of some 67,000 clones appear in this sample, around 87% of them only once. Around 5% of the sample is held by the ten biggest clonotypes. Sequences were obtained from peripheral blood. Receptor source: a man aged 50-59 years with active COVID-19.

This clone was seen once. The chain uses TRBV3-1 (or the pseudogene TRBV3-2) and TRBJ2-7, with 8 nucleotides matching TRBD1. The germline CDR1 and CDR2 sequences are LGHDT and YNNKEL (reference sequence). Trimming removed 3 bases from V and 1 base from J; junction bases left unmatched: 5. The CDR3 length is 15 residues. For the CDR3, the DNA is TGTGCCAGCAGCCAGGCCTGGGACAGGTCCTACGAGCAGTACTTC. Translated, it gives CASSQAWDRSYEQYF.

The rearrangement joins TRBV30 to TRBJ2-2; D may be TRBD2 (6 bases). This CDR3 has 13 amino acids. The V gene's germline CDR1 is GTSNPN and CDR2 SVGIG (reference sequence). V was clipped by 3 bases and J by 6 bases, with 11 bases between them. The CDR3: CAWRLAQAGELFF. Written as DNA, the CDR3 is TGTGCCTGGAGACTAGCACAAGCCGGGGAGCTGTTTTTT.

This clone was observed a single time. The chain couples TRBV7-2 to TRBJ1-2; 10 bases agree with TRBD1. Unmatched junction bases numbered 13, after V lost 9 bases and J lost 3 bases. Germline CDR1 reads SGHTA; CDR2 reads FQGNSA. This CDR3 has 16 amino acids. CDR3 bases: TGTGCCAGGGAGTCTTATGGGACAGGGGCTGACTATGGCTACACCTTC. As protein: CARESYGTGADYGYTF.

The V call is TRBV28, the J call TRBJ2-7, with D perhaps TRBD2 (5 bases). The CDR3 runs 14 residues. The ends were cut back, 2 bases at V and 2 bases at J, with 10 bases in the middle. The V gene's germline CDR1 is MDHEN and CDR2 SYDVKM. The CDR3 is CASSLAGTTYEQYF. CDR3 in DNA: TGTGCCAGCAGTTTAGCGGGTACCACCTACGAGCAGTACTTC.

The chain couples TRBV7-6 to TRBJ1-4; D is possibly TRBD1 (5 bases). Trimming pared 1 base from V and 2 bases from J, leaving 8 bases between. Per germline, CDR1 SGHVS and CDR2 FNYEAQ. The CDR3 consists of 15 residues. The CDR3 loop reads CASSLEAGTNEKLFF. The CDR3, as DNA: TGTGCCAGCAGCTTAGAAGCAGGGACTAATGAAAAACTGTTTTTT.

The chain uses TRBV24-1 and TRBJ2-5; TRBD2 matches 10 bases. V was pared by 2 bases and J by 4 bases, with 0 bases of the junction left unmatched. This CDR3 comprises 14 residues. Germline values: CDR1 KGHDR, CDR2 SFDVKD. This CDR3 is CATSDSSGRETQYF. CDR3 nucleotide sequence: TGTGCCACCAGTGATTCTAGCGGGAGAGAGACCCAGTACTTC.

The rearrangement links TRBV30 to TRBJ1-2; 12 bases align to TRBD1. Germline CDR1 reads GTSNPN; CDR2 reads SVGIG (reference sequence). With V trimmed by 2 bases and J by 6 bases, 4 bases remained unmatched. The CDR3 consists of 14 residues. The CDR3 sequence: CAWSPGQGADGYTF. The CDR3 bases are TGTGCCTGGAGTCCGGGACAGGGGGCGGATGGCTACACCTTC.

J is TRBJ1-1 and V is TRBV13; weak D call: TRBD1 (6 bases). Trimming removed 1 base at V and 9 bases at J, with 27 bases between. CDR3 size: 18 residues. Germline V gene data show CDR1 as PRHDT and CDR2 as FYEKMQ (reference sequence). This CDR3 is CASSLERGTIAGAPKAFF. The CDR3 DNA reads TGTGCCAGCAGCTTAGAGCGGGGTACAATTGCGGGGGCCCCGAAAGCTTTCTTT. The complete variable domain, with remaining parts taken from reference TRBV13 and TRBJ1-1, reads AAGVIQSPRHLIKEKRETATLKCYPIPRHDTVYWYQQGPGQDPQFLISFYEKMQSDKGSIPDRFSAQQFSDYHSELNMSSLELGDSALYFCASSLERGTIAGAPKAFFGQGTRLTVV.

This CDR3 reads CASSGRAGLSYEQYF. The CDR3 DNA sequence: TGTGCCAGCAGCGGCCGAGCGGGTCTCTCCTACGAGCAGTACTTC. This chain uses TRBV5-5 with TRBJ2-7; a possible D gene is TRBD2 (6 bases). Germline CDR1 SGHKS, CDR2 YYEKEE (reference sequence). This CDR3 is 15 amino acids long. Trimming took off 4 bases at V and 0 bases at J, with 14 bases between the two ends.

The chain uses TRBV7-3 and TRBJ1-1; D not resolved. Germline CDR1 SGHTA, CDR2 FQGTGA. The V end lost 4 bases, the J end lost 1 base, and 7 bases lay between the germline ends. The CDR3 spans 13 residues. The CDR3 reads CASSSQQNTEAFF. In DNA, the CDR3 is TGTGCCAGCAGCTCACAGCAGAACACTGAAGCTTTCTTT.

The J gene is TRBJ2-1, the V gene TRBV5-1; 10 bases align to TRBD1. Per germline, CDR1 SGHRS and CDR2 YFSETQ. The CDR3 consists of 16 residues. The V gene end was trimmed by 0 bases and the J gene end by 6 bases; junction bases not matched to a gene: 6. CDR3 in amino acids: CASSLAAGQGGNEQFF. CDR3 nucleotide sequence: TGCGCCAGCAGCTTGGCCGCAGGACAGGGGGGCAATGAGCAGTTCTTC. Combining the CDR3 with reference TRBV5-1 and TRBJ2-1 gives the whole variable domain KAGVTQTPRYLIKTRGQQVTLSCSPISGHRSVSWYQQTPGQGLQFLFEYFSETQRNKGNFPGRFSGRQFSNSRSEMNVSTLELGDSALYLCASSLAAGQGGNEQFFGPGTRLTVL.

This rearrangement joins TRBV30 to TRBJ1-2; 7 bases align to TRBD1. Germline CDR1 reads GTSNPN; CDR2 reads SVGIG (reference sequence). The CDR3 runs to 13 residues. V lost 1 base and J lost 5; bases outside the gene matches: 4. For the CDR3, the DNA is TGTGCCTGGAGTGGAGGACAGGATTATGGCTACACCTTC. It encodes CAWSGGQDYGYTF. Full variable domain (rest looked up from reference TRBV30 and TRBJ1-2): SQTIHQWPATLVQPVGSPLSLECTVEGTSNPNLYWYRQAAGRGLQLLFYSVGIGQISSEVPQNLSASRPQDRQFILSSKKLLLSDSGFYLCAWSGGQDYGYTFGSGTRLTVV.

The chain recombines TRBV7-3 with TRBJ1-2, with 10 positions matching TRBD1. CDR1 SGHTA and CDR2 FQGTGA come from the germline V gene. The CDR3 is made up of 16 amino acids. The junction had 9 bases not matched to a gene; V was cut back by 5 bases and J by 3 bases. CDR3 DNA sequence: TGTGCCAGCAGCCCACAGACAGGGGGCGCTTACTATGGCTACACCTTC. It specifies CASSPQTGGAYYGYTF. The variable domain in full, with the rest retrieved from reference TRBV7-3 and TRBJ1-2, is GAGVSQTPSNKVTEKGKYVELRCDPISGHTALYWYRQSLGQGPEFLIYFQGTGAADDSGLPNDRFFAVRPEGSVSTLKIQRTERGDSAVYLCASSPQTGGAYYGYTFGSGTRLTVV.

The CDR3 DNA reads as TGTGCCAGCTCACCTGGGCAGGGGTTAGCTAACTATGGCTACACCTTC. Its translation is CASSPGQGLANYGYTF. The genes are TRBV18 and TRBJ1-2; D is perhaps TRBD1 (6 bases). CDR1 KGHSH and CDR2 LQKENI come from the germline V gene. Trimming took 3 bases from V and 0 from J, leaving 14 bases between them. The CDR3 has 16 residues. Full variable domain (rest looked up from reference TRBV18 and TRBJ1-2): NAGVMQNPRHLVRRRGQEARLRCSPMKGHSHVYWYRQLPEEGLKFMVYLQKENIIDESGMPKERFSAEFPKEGPSILRIQQVVRGDSAAYFCASSPGQGLANYGYTFGSGTRLTVV.

This sequence joins TRBV7-9 and TRBJ2-5; possibly TRBD1 for D (5 bases). Germline V gene sequence: CDR1 SEHNR, CDR2 FQNEAQ (reference sequence). The CDR3 is 15 residues long. V lost 2 bases, J lost 5 bases, and 15 bases lay in between. The CDR3 DNA follows: TGTGCCAGCAGCTTACATGCAGGGTTGCAGGAGACCCAGTACTTC. This sequence encodes CASSLHAGLQETQYF.

This chain joins TRBV15 and TRBJ1-2; D is uncertain. This CDR3 is 15 amino acids long. Germline values: CDR1 LNHNV, CDR2 YYDKDF (reference sequence). V gave up 0 bases and J gave up 8 bases, with 16 bases separating them. Here the CDR3 reads CATSRDNADFLGYTF. The CDR3 nucleotides read TGTGCCACCAGCAGAGATAATGCGGATTTTTTAGGCTACACCTTC.